The 18 T cell receptor beta chains in this list originate from one sample, sequenced in a study of human T cells and chemical hapten exposure. The time point here: pre-sensitization, week 0. The treatment here: therapeutic diphenylcyclopropenone sensitization with weekly scalp DPC. Using its own MiXCR run on the RACE reads, TCRdb lists one record per CDR3 protein. Of approximately 79,000 distinct CDR3 sequences in the sample, about 8% were seen once. Specimen: whole blood, collected in connection with sensitization to the hapten diphenylcyclopropenone (DPC). The source is a middle-aged man with alopecia areata. Some clones in this sample may be carry-over from other donors' samples.

The sample holds many counts of this clonotype. The J gene is TRBJ1-1, the V gene TRBV6-2 or TRBV6-3; 8 bases fit TRBD1. There are 15 residues in the CDR3. V lost 2 bases, J lost 5 bases, and 7 bases stayed unmatched. Germline V gene lookup returns CDR1 MNHEY and CDR2 SVGEGT. The CDR3 loop reads CASSYPRGLWTEAFF. The CDR3 DNA follows: TGTGCCAGCAGTTACCCCAGGGGGCTGTGGACTGAAGCTTTCTTT.

This clonotype was seen ten or more times. This chain joins TRBV29-1 and TRBJ1-3, with TRBD1 as a possible D gene (6 bases). Trimming removed 8 bases at V and 4 bases at J, with 18 bases between. Looked up from germline, CDR1 is SQVTM and CDR2 is ANQGSEA. The CDR3 consists of 14 residues. Here the CDR3 DNA reads TGCAGCTCAACGGTCAGGGGATTGGGAAACACCATATATTTT. It encodes CSSTVRGLGNTIYF.

For this clonotype: This could be a read error, since a much larger clone is one nucleotide away. The gene calls are TRBV27 and TRBJ2-1; TRBD1 aligns across 8 bases. CDR3 length: 14 amino acids. CDR1 is MNHEY, CDR2 SMNVEV, per germline (reference sequence). As DNA, the CDR3 is TGTGCCAGCAGTTTCGGACAGGGCTACAATGAGCAGTTATTC. This sequence encodes CASSFGQGYNEQLF.

In its sample, this clonotype was seen many times. The rearrangement joins TRBV28 to TRBJ2-1, with no clear D. Germline CDR1 is MDHEN and CDR2 is SYDVKM. V lost 5 bases to trimming and J lost 3 bases, with 5 bases between them. This CDR3 spans 12 amino acids. CDR3 region: CASSLRYNEQFF. DNA of the CDR3: TGTGCCAGCAGTCTACGCTACAATGAGCAGTTCTTC. Full variable domain (rest looked up from reference TRBV28 and TRBJ2-1): DVKVTQSSRYLVKRTGEKVFLECVQDMDHENMFWYRQDPGLGLRLIYFSYDVKMKEKGDIPEGYSVSREKKERFSLILESASTNQTSMYLCASSLRYNEQFFGPGTRLTVL.

At least ten counts were recorded for this clonotype. The chain has TRBV29-1 and TRBJ2-3; unclear D gene. Germline-derived CDR1 and CDR2 are SQVTM and ANQGSEA. This CDR3 is 12 amino acids long. Trimming stripped 2 bases from V and 3 bases from J, with 6 bases between. This chain's CDR3 is CSVELGTDTQYF. The CDR3, as DNA: TGCAGCGTTGAACTTGGGACAGATACGCAGTATTTT.

Many counts were recorded for this clonotype. The rearrangement links TRBV6-1 to TRBJ2-7, with 10 bases matching TRBD2. With V trimmed by 8 bases and J by 2 bases, 3 bases remained unmatched. CDR1 is MNHNS, CDR2 SASEGT, per germline. CDR3 length equals 13 residues. The CDR3 DNA is TGTGCCAGCGGGCTAGCGGGAGCCTACGAGCAGTACGTC. This translates into CASGLAGAYEQYV.

Ten or more counts support this clonotype. The chain carries TRBV7-2 and TRBJ1-1; no clear D. V dropped 1 base and J dropped 7 bases, with 13 bases sitting between them. The CDR3 totals 14 residues. In germline, CDR1 is SGHTA, CDR2 FQGNSA. The CDR3: CASSLGSGLSEAFF. In nucleotides, the CDR3 is TGTGCCAGCAGCTTAGGTTCAGGACTGAGTGAAGCTTTCTTT.

This clonotype showed up just a few times. The gene calls are TRBV9 and TRBJ2-1, with TRBD2 as a possible D gene (6 bases). Trimming removed 4 bases at V and 3 bases at J, with 20 bases between. CDR1 is SGDLS, CDR2 YYNGEE, per germline. The CDR3 sequence is 17 residues long. The CDR3 loop is CASSLRGGQEGYNEQFF. The CDR3 coding sequence is TGTGCCAGCAGCCTGAGAGGTGGCCAGGAGGGCTACAATGAGCAGTTCTTC.

This clonotype came up many times. This rearrangement joins TRBV6-5 to TRBJ2-2; 8 bases map to TRBD1. Trimming cost V 5 bases and J 4 bases; bases outside gene matches: 12. CDR3 size: 17 residues. From germline, CDR1 is MNHEY and CDR2 SVGAGI. CDR3 amino acids: CASSLAAGGASTGELFF. The CDR3 DNA reads TGTGCCAGCAGTCTGGCGGCAGGGGGCGCCTCCACCGGGGAGCTGTTTTTT.

The chain uses TRBV6-6 and TRBJ2-3; 11 nucleotides align to TRBD2. The trim removed 7 bases at V and 6 bases at J, leaving 9 bases unmatched. CDR3 length equals 15 residues. Per the germline V gene, CDR1 is MNHNY and CDR2 is SVGAGI (reference sequence). The CDR3 is CASKLLAGVGDTQYF. The CDR3, as DNA: TGTGCCAGCAAATTACTAGCGGGAGTTGGCGATACGCAGTATTTT.

A few counts support this clonotype. The chain links TRBV20-1 to TRBJ2-3; 12 nucleotides line up with TRBD2. In germline, CDR1 is DFQATT, CDR2 SNEGSKA (reference sequence). The CDR3 is 16 residues long. V gave up 5 bases and J gave up 2 bases; unmatched junction bases: 8. Written as DNA, the CDR3 is TGCAGTGCTCACAAGAGGACTAGCGGGACCACAGATACGCAGTATTTT. Encoded protein: CSAHKRTSGTTDTQYF.

The V call is TRBV28, the J call TRBJ2-7, with a weak D call TRBD2 (6 bases). The V gene's germline CDR1 is MDHEN and CDR2 SYDVKM. With 5 bases removed from V and 7 bases from J, the gap between germline ends came to 21 bases. The CDR3 is 15 residues long. CDR3 residues: CASSPPPGLQKEQYF. CDR3 in DNA: TGTGCCAGCAGTCCGCCCCCGGGACTCCAGAAGGAGCAGTACTTC. The complete variable domain, with remaining parts taken from reference TRBV28 and TRBJ2-7, reads DVKVTQSSRYLVKRTGEKVFLECVQDMDHENMFWYRQDPGLGLRLIYFSYDVKMKEKGDIPEGYSVSREKKERFSLILESASTNQTSMYLCASSPPPGLQKEQYFGPGTRLTVT.

At least ten counts were recorded for this clonotype. The junction does not match germline at one end; this may be a read error. The chain is built from TRBV12-3 or TRBV12-4 and TRBJ2-1, with 9 bases that match TRBD2. CDR3 length: 12 amino acids. The CDR3 sequence: CASRLIAGVLVF. The CDR3 nucleotides read TGTGCCAGCAGGCTTATAGCGGGAGTGCTAGTCTTC.

This sequence joins TRBV6-1 and TRBJ1-2, with D unclear. The CDR3 is 13 residues long. Trimming stripped 3 bases from V and 1 base from J, with 6 bases between. Germline V CDR1 and CDR2: MNHNS, SASEGT. CDR3 sequence (DNA): TGTGCCAGCAGTGATGCTGTTAACTATGGCTACACCTTC. This codes for CASSDAVNYGYTF.

This clonotype appeared many times. DNA for the CDR3: TGCAGTGCTAGACCGGGAACTAATGAAAAACTGTTTTTT. Residues: CSARPGTNEKLFF. This chain links TRBV20-1 with TRBJ1-4, with D uncertain. The length of the CDR3 is 13 residues. Trimming cost V 2 bases and J 1 base, with 5 bases left between them. CDR1 DFQATT and CDR2 SNEGSKA come from the germline V gene (reference sequence).

There are many counts of this clonotype. The chain combines TRBV6-5 with TRBJ1-5; D gene ambiguous. CDR1 MNHEY and CDR2 SVGAGI come from the germline V gene. Trimming pared 4 bases from V and 3 bases from J, leaving 7 bases between. The CDR3 length is 13 residues. Here the CDR3 DNA reads TGTGCCAGCAGTTGGGCTCTCAATCAGCCCCAGCATTTT. Its translation: CASSWALNQPQHF.

In DNA form, the CDR3 reads TGCAGTGCTGGGGGAACAGATACGCAGTATTTT. This translates into CSAGGTDTQYF. V and J are TRBV20-1 and TRBJ2-3; D assignment may be TRBD1 or TRBD2 (5 bases each). This CDR3 has 11 residues. CDR1 is DFQATT and CDR2 is SNEGSKA in the germline V gene (reference sequence). Trimming took 5 bases from V and 3 from J, leaving 6 bases between them.

This clonotype has a count of ten or more. The chain uses TRBV12-3 or TRBV12-4 and TRBJ2-7; 11 bases align to TRBD2. The CDR3 loop spans 13 amino acids. V lost 6 bases to trimming and J lost 6 bases; unmatched junction nucleotides: 4. This CDR3 is CASRPSGGSEQYV. CDR3 DNA: TGTGCCAGCAGGCCTAGCGGGGGGTCCGAGCAGTACGTC.